The clone carrying this T cell receptor beta chain was seen more than once but under ten times. Antigen unknown. This record belongs to a study of blood T cells in healthy people across ages. Study information: In model experiments, template switching was able to capture about one barcoded beta molecule for every two T cells that were present.

The donors, aged roughly 6 to 100, were healthy Caucasians from Russia. A second PCR of 7 to 11 cycles used a sample-barcoded 5' primer and a J-beta primer mix. TCRdb processed the 5' RACE reads anew with MiXCR; each CDR3 protein has one entry. The sample lists 550,000 to 750,000 distinct CDR3 sequences, about 21% occurring once. Regarding the study as a whole: Diversity was higher, and naive CD4+ cells more numerous, in long-lived donors than in aged donors. For the donors, CMV status was unknown and possibly confounded expanded clonotype changes.

The sequenced material came from blood. This receptor was taken from an older man in good health.

CDR3 coding DNA: TGTGCCAGCAGCTTAACGGGACTAGAAGCGCGGTATTTT. This encodes CASSLTGLEARYF. The chain recombines TRBV7-2 with TRBJ2-3; 8 bases fit TRBD2. In germline, CDR1 is SGHTA, CDR2 FQGNSA. This CDR3 has 13 amino acids. The V segment lost 2 bases and the J segment 14 bases; nucleotides outside the gene matches: 9.